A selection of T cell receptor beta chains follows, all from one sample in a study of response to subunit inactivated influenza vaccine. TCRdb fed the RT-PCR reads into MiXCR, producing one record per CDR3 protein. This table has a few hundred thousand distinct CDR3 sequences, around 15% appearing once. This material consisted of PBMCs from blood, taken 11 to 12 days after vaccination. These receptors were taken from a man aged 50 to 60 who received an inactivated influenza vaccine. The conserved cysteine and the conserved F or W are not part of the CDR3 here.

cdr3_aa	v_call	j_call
SVRDRGYHEQF	TRBV29-1	TRBJ2-1
AWGTGAHTGELF	TRBV30	TRBJ2-2
ASSRKTGQKETQY	TRBV7-9	TRBJ2-5
SAPDWTGSGYT	TRBV20-1	TRBJ1-2
ASSLGPQGQAF	TRBV7-3	TRBJ1-1
ASSQTGIQY	TRBV3-1	TRBJ2-5
ATSVPGAHEQY	TRBV24-1	TRBJ2-7
ASSLVSGYDQPQH	TRBV5-1	TRBJ1-5
ASTFRDTHTGELF	TRBV5-8	TRBJ2-2
ASSNPGGGNTEAF	TRBV28	TRBJ1-1
ASSLVLAGEQF	TRBV7-2	TRBJ2-1
SVDALGFGTEAF	TRBV29-1	TRBJ1-1
ASSVGTGGADTQY	TRBV9	TRBJ2-3
ASSSGEETQY	TRBV12-3/TRBV12-4	TRBJ2-5
SVEGGSGRGETQY	TRBV29-1	TRBJ2-5
ASSPGPGSSYNEQF	TRBV5-5	TRBJ2-1
ASSEGVRFEKLF	TRBV6-1	TRBJ1-4
ASSFRTLSYNEQF	TRBV7-9	TRBJ2-1
ASSSQRTSLVYEQY	TRBV7-8	TRBJ2-7
ASSWVAGPLETQY	TRBV5-1	TRBJ2-5
ASSRAVSGANVLT	TRBV7-8	TRBJ2-6
ASSATGGYEQY	TRBV14	TRBJ2-7
SARDVGRGALH	TRBV20-1	TRBJ1-6
CAREVAGSSYNEQF	TRBV20-1	TRBJ2-1
ASTETGDGYGYT	TRBV28	TRBJ1-2
SARPSYEQY	TRBV20-1	TRBJ2-7
ASSEFVSDEQY	TRBV25-1	TRBJ2-7
SALWGNTEAF	TRBV29-1	TRBJ1-1
ASSSGLAGEIYEQY	TRBV5-1	TRBJ2-7
ASSLASTGSIDTQY	TRBV7-2	TRBJ2-3
ASRTGSTDTQY	TRBV6-1	TRBJ2-3
ASKVRLAGGSGDEQF	TRBV19	TRBJ2-1
ASRRGIAEAF	TRBV28	TRBJ1-1
ASSYRGTSGYEQY	TRBV7-2	TRBJ2-7
ATRDLAAENTQY	TRBV5-1	TRBJ2-3
ASSIPGQGDSPLH	TRBV21-1	TRBJ1-6
ASSFGSGLHSPLH	TRBV5-1	TRBJ1-6